These T cell receptor beta chains were read from a single sample in a study of blood T cell repertoires in COVID-19. This table comes from immunoSEQ multiplex PCR, and its TCRdb copy is limited to in-frame clones, with some not included. The top ten hold about 30% of the sample, which has approximately 110,000 clones, around 87% seen once. Specimen: peripheral blood. These receptors were obtained from an elderly woman with acute or convalescent COVID-19. The CDR3 runs from the conserved cysteine through the conserved F or W. A D gene is named only where the DNA matches it firmly. Clone size is not always given. Where it is, it says once, few, many or a class for expanded clones.

J	D	V	size	CDR3	DNA
TRBJ2-7	TRBD1	TRBV10-3	.	CAISVGTGGEQYF	TGTGCCATCAGTGTAGGGACAGGGGGCGAGCAGTACTTC
TRBJ1-6	TRBD1	TRBV3-1/TRBV3-2	.	CASSQRDRVGSPLHF	TGTGCCAGCAGCCAAAGGGACAGGGTCGGTTCACCCCTCCACTTT
TRBJ2-1	TRBD2	TRBV2	.	CASSKSATRGGALFF	TGTGCCAGCAGTAAGAGTGCTACGCGCGGGGGGGCCCTGTTCTTC
TRBJ2-5	.	TRBV7-2	once	CASSSRSVGVGETQYF	TGTGCCAGCAGCTCCCGTTCTGTCGGGGTGGGAGAGACCCAGTACTTC
TRBJ2-7	TRBD1	TRBV15	once	CATSRRTGNEQYF	TGTGCCACCAGCAGGAGGACAGGGAACGAGCAGTACTTC
TRBJ2-7	.	TRBV7-3	.	CASSLMPGGSYEQYF	TGTGCCAGCAGCTTAATGCCGGGTGGGTCCTACGAGCAGTACTTC
TRBJ1-5	.	TRBV19	.	CASSSENSRVLNQPQHF	TGTGCCAGTAGTTCGGAAAACTCCAGGGTACTGAATCAGCCCCAGCATTTT
TRBJ2-7	TRBD2	TRBV29-1	.	CSVDPSTGGYEQYF	TGCAGCGTTGACCCCAGCACGGGGGGCTACGAGCAGTACTTC
TRBJ2-6	.	TRBV14	.	CASSPPPRGLVGANVLTF	TGTGCCAGCAGCCCGCCCCCCAGGGGTTTGGTTGGGGCCAACGTCCTGACTTTC
TRBJ1-4	.	TRBV21-1	.	CASISQGQDYEKLFF	TGTGCCAGCATTTCCCAGGGTCAGGATTATGAAAAACTGTTTTTT
TRBJ1-4	.	TRBV6-5	.	CASSLDEKLFF	TGTGCCAGCAGTCTAGATGAAAAACTGTTTTTT
TRBJ2-1	.	TRBV4-1	.	CASSPKGGISYNEQFF	TGCGCCAGCAGCCCCAAAGGGGGTATCTCCTACAATGAGCAGTTCTTC
TRBJ2-3	.	TRBV11-2	.	CASKRPGLAIDTQYF	TGTGCCAGCAAGAGACCGGGACTCGCGATAGATACGCAGTATTTT
TRBJ2-3	.	TRBV2	.	CASSEPSADTQYF	TGTGCCAGCAGTGAACCTTCCGCAGATACGCAGTATTTT
TRBJ1-6	.	TRBV7-9	once	CASSPREGSSSYNSPLHF	TGTGCCAGCAGCCCCAGGGAGGGGTCTAGCTCCTATAATTCACCCCTCCACTTT
TRBJ1-2	.	TRBV18	.	CASSPTGSPNYGYTF	TGTGCCAGCTCACCTACAGGGTCCCCTAACTATGGCTACACCTTC
TRBJ1-3	.	TRBV30	.	CAWSVGRSGNTIYF	TGTGCCTGGAGTGTTGGCAGATCTGGAAACACCATATATTTT